Below, 16 T cell receptor beta chains from the same sample are listed, as sequenced in a study of Ad26.COV2.S vaccination and SARS-CoV-2 variants. Clones were sequenced by immunoSEQ multiplex PCR, and TCRdb holds only the in-frame ones, with some missing. Among 350,000 to 500,000 clones, roughly 91% were seen once, and the ten largest hold under 4.5%. Regarding treatment: about 20 received Ad26.COV2.S at low or high dose, single or two shots; 5 received placebo; per-sample allocation not given. Sampling occurred on day 63 after the first vaccine or placebo injection. The sequences come from peripheral blood, collected in a trial of Ad26.COV2.S vaccine versus placebo. The receptor source for this set is a person aged 18-60 years who received the Ad26.COV2.S COVID-19 vaccine or a placebo.

This sequence joins TRBV11-2 and TRBJ2-1; 10 bases agree with TRBD2. This CDR3 contains 17 residues. V lost 1 base to trimming and J lost 9 bases; unmatched junction nucleotides: 12. CDR1 is SGHAT, CDR2 FQNNGV, per germline. The CDR3 loop reads CASSLGFVSGRDGEQFF. The DNA for the CDR3 is TGTGCCAGCAGCTTAGGCTTCGTGAGCGGGAGGGATGGTGAGCAGTTCTTC.

The rearrangement joins TRBV11-2 to TRBJ2-7, with 8 bases matching TRBD2. CDR3 length equals 19 residues. V lost 2 bases to trimming and J lost 0 bases; unmatched junction nucleotides: 15. Germline CDR1 reads SGHAT; CDR2 reads FQNNGV. Here the CDR3 DNA reads TGTGCCAGCAGCTTAACCCGAGGGACTAGGGTTTACGGCTCCTACGAGCAGTACTTC. Translation: CASSLTRGTRVYGSYEQYF.

The chain uses TRBV28 and TRBJ2-7, with D perhaps TRBD2 (5 bases). Germline CDR1 is MDHEN and CDR2 is SYDVKM. The germline V and J ends were trimmed by 2 bases and 2 bases, with 10 bases remaining between them. This CDR3 is built from 14 residues. In DNA form, the CDR3 reads TGTGCCAGCAGTTTAGGGAGCATCCCCTACGAGCAGTACTTC. Residues: CASSLGSIPYEQYF.

The chain has TRBV7-3 and TRBJ2-1, with a tentative D call TRBD2 (6 bases). This CDR3 has 13 residues. Germline CDR1 and CDR2: SGHTA and FQGTGA. The V end lost 7 bases, the J end lost 3 bases, and 10 bases lay between the germline ends. The CDR3 protein is CASKGTGYNEQFF. The CDR3 region has the DNA TGTGCCAGCAAAGGGACTGGCTACAATGAGCAGTTCTTC.

The chain has TRBV7-3 and TRBJ2-1; 8 bases fit TRBD2. Germline values: CDR1 SGHTA, CDR2 FQGTGA. Unmatched junction bases numbered 3, after V lost 2 bases and J lost 0 bases. The CDR3 has 16 residues. The CDR3 DNA reads TGTGCCAGCAGCTTAGGGAGCGGGGGCTCCTACAATGAGCAGTTCTTC. This sequence encodes CASSLGSGGSYNEQFF.

This chain uses TRBV28 with TRBJ2-7, with D perhaps TRBD1 (6 bases). V was cut by 7 bases and J by 2 bases, with 9 bases left in between. There are 12 residues in the CDR3. Germline V lookup: CDR1 MDHEN, CDR2 SYDVKM. CDR3 DNA sequence: TGTGCCAGCATCGGACAGACCTACGAGCAGTACTTC. Protein: CASIGQTYEQYF.

Concerning this clone itself: This specimen includes other DNA sequences encoding the same CDR3. The chain recombines TRBV9 with TRBJ2-5; tentatively, D is TRBD2 (5 bases). V lost 0 bases and J 4 bases, leaving 10 bases between the germline ends. The germline CDR1 and CDR2 sequences are SGDLS and YYNGEE. CDR3 length: 14 residues. The CDR3 region is CASSVVGGGETQYF. The CDR3 nucleotides are TGTGCCAGCAGCGTAGTCGGTGGAGGAGAGACCCAGTACTTC.

This chain uses TRBV5-4 with TRBJ2-3; TRBD1 agrees at 9 bases. The CDR3 length is 16 residues. J gave up 2 bases and V 3 bases, and 7 bases lay outside the gene matches. Germline CDR1 and CDR2: SGHNT and YYREEE (reference sequence). The CDR3 loop reads CASSSKRQGDTDTQYF. CDR3 in DNA: TGTGCCAGCAGCTCAAAACGACAGGGGGACACAGATACGCAGTATTTT.

The chain recombines TRBV28 with TRBJ2-7, with 8 bases that match TRBD1. Germline V lookup: CDR1 MDHEN, CDR2 SYDVKM. This CDR3 has 16 residues. Trimming at V came to 2 bases and at J to 3 bases, leaving 9 bases not matched to a gene. The CDR3 DNA reads TGTGCCAGCAGTTTAATTTCGAGACAGGGGAACTACGAGCAGTACTTC. Protein: CASSLISRQGNYEQYF.

This chain connects TRBV12-2 to TRBJ1-1; the table assigns TRBD1, which was not confirmed against the DNA. TRBV12-2 is a pseudogene. The CDR3 totals 15 residues. CDR3: CASRPRTGDLGEAFF. CDR3 nucleotides: TGTGCAAGTCGCCCGCGGACAGGGGATTTGGGTGAAGCTTTCTTT.

V and J are TRBV28 and TRBJ2-7; D is unresolved. CDR1 MDHEN and CDR2 SYDVKM come from the germline V gene. This CDR3 is 13 amino acids long. Trimming pared 5 bases from V and 5 bases from J, leaving 13 bases between. This CDR3 is CASSPGRPDEQYF. The CDR3 DNA is TGTGCCAGCAGTCCGGGTCGTCCTGACGAGCAGTACTTC. Using reference TRBV28 and TRBJ2-7 for the parts outside the CDR3, the full variable domain is DVKVTQSSRYLVKRTGEKVFLECVQDMDHENMFWYRQDPGLGLRLIYFSYDVKMKEKGDIPEGYSVSREKKERFSLILESASTNQTSMYLCASSPGRPDEQYFGPGTRLTVT.

This rearrangement joins TRBV27 to TRBJ1-1; D is ambiguous. This CDR3 has 14 amino acids. V dropped 4 bases and J dropped 5 bases, with 14 bases sitting between them. Germline loops: CDR1 MNHEY, CDR2 SMNVEV (reference sequence). The CDR3 here is CASSSRERRTEAFF. The CDR3 DNA follows: TGTGCCAGCAGTTCCCGGGAGCGTCGTACTGAAGCTTTCTTT.

The V and J genes are TRBV4-1 and TRBJ2-1; 9 nucleotides match TRBD2. The CDR3 covers 14 residues. Trimming took 3 bases from V and 9 from J; bases not matched to a gene: 6. Germline values: CDR1 MGHRA, CDR2 YSYEKL. The CDR3 region has the DNA TGCGCCAGCAGCCAGGCGGGAGGGGTTATTGAGCAGTTCTTC. This codes for CASSQAGGVIEQFF.

The J gene is TRBJ1-2, the V gene TRBV28; D gene ambiguous. The CDR3 totals 14 residues. V was cut by 1 base and J by 3 bases, with 9 bases left in between. Germline V gives CDR1 MDHEN, CDR2 SYDVKM. Here the CDR3 DNA reads TGTGCCAGCAGTTTATTACGAGGGCACTATGGCTACACCTTC. Translating it yields CASSLLRGHYGYTF.

CDR3 protein: CASSETGGMDYEQYF. CDR3 coding DNA: TGTGCCAGCAGTGAGACAGGGGGAATGGACTACGAGCAGTACTTC. The rearrangement links TRBV25-1 to TRBJ2-7, with 9 bases fitting TRBD1. Germline assignment: CDR1 MGHDK and CDR2 SYGVNS. V was pared by 3 bases and J by 3 bases, with 6 bases of the junction left unmatched. The CDR3 loop spans 15 amino acids.

The sample holds one count of this clone. J is TRBJ2-7 and V is TRBV5-1; D assignment may be TRBD1 or TRBD2 (6 bases each). V gave up 0 bases and J gave up 3 bases, with 19 bases separating them. CDR1 is SGHRS, CDR2 YFSETQ, per germline. The length of the CDR3 is 17 residues. The CDR3 here is CASSLGPNRDFSYEQYF. In nucleotides, the CDR3 is TGCGCCAGCAGCTTGGGACCTAACAGGGACTTCAGCTACGAGCAGTACTTC.